A single sample is the source of the 25 T cell receptor beta chains below, sequenced in a study of human T cells and chemical hapten exposure. Time point denoted: patch test 1, 2 weeks after DPC sensitization. Treatment specified: therapeutic diphenylcyclopropenone sensitization with weekly scalp DPC. TCRdb analysed the RACE reads with MiXCR anew, one entry per CDR3 protein. The repertoire holds 150,000 or so distinct CDR3 sequences, with more than 12% as singletons. The source was whole blood, collected in connection with sensitization to the hapten diphenylcyclopropenone (DPC). These TCRs come from a woman aged 30 to 39 with alopecia areata. Some clones in this sample may be carry-over from other donors' samples.

The sample holds one count of this clonotype. This sequence joins TRBV28 and TRBJ2-5; the match to TRBD1 covers 8 bases. Germline CDR1 is MDHEN and CDR2 is SYDVKM. Trimming removed 6 bases from V and 4 bases from J; junction bases left unmatched: 13. The CDR3 is made up of 16 amino acids. The DNA for the CDR3 is TGTGCCAGCAGCCCTTCTCCCTATGGACAGGGAGAGACCCAGTACTTC. This codes for CASSPSPYGQGETQYF. The complete variable domain, with remaining parts taken from reference TRBV28 and TRBJ2-5, reads DVKVTQSSRYLVKRTGEKVFLECVQDMDHENMFWYRQDPGLGLRLIYFSYDVKMKEKGDIPEGYSVSREKKERFSLILESASTNQTSMYLCASSPSPYGQGETQYFGPGTRLLVL.

The CDR3 nucleotides are TGCGCCAGCAGCTTGGGTCAGGGGTGGAACACTGGGGCCAACGTCCTGACTTTC. Its translation: CASSLGQGWNTGANVLTF. This chain links TRBV5-1 with TRBJ2-6; D might be TRBD1 (6 bases). CDR3 length: 18 amino acids. Trimming took off 0 bases at V and 2 bases at J, with 15 bases between the two ends. Germline CDR1 and CDR2: SGHRS and YFSETQ.

The V and J genes are TRBV29-1 and TRBJ1-1; D is ambiguous. The V end lost 7 bases, the J end lost 1 base, and 13 bases lay between the germline ends. Germline V gene sequence: CDR1 SQVTM, CDR2 ANQGSEA. CDR3 length equals 13 residues. As DNA, the CDR3 is TGCAGCGCCACACACTCGGGGAACACTGAAGCTTTCTTT. Encoded protein: CSATHSGNTEAFF.

This clonotype was seen ten or more times. J is TRBJ1-6 and V is TRBV12-3 or TRBV12-4; a possible D gene is TRBD1 (5 bases). There are 15 residues in the CDR3. V was shortened by 5 bases and J by 8 bases, with 16 bases between the two germline ends. CDR3 sequence reads: CASSPPPGYDSPLHF. For the CDR3, the DNA is TGTGCCAGCAGTCCCCCACCAGGGTACGATTCACCCCTCCACTTT.

V is TRBV6-1 and J is TRBJ2-5, with D maybe TRBD2 (6 bases). Germline-derived CDR1 and CDR2 are MNHNS and SASEGT. V was shortened by 0 bases and J by 5 bases, with 19 bases between the two germline ends. The CDR3 is 17 amino acids. The DNA of the CDR3 is TGTGCCAGCAGTGAAGCGCTTAGGAGCGGAGGAGGGGAGACCCAGTACTTC. Encoded protein: CASSEALRSGGGETQYF.

In this sample, this clonotype turned up a few times. This sequence joins TRBV4-2 and TRBJ1-1, with TRBD1 as a possible D gene (6 bases). Trimming took off 6 bases at V and 1 base at J, with 21 bases between the two ends. The CDR3 extends over 17 amino acids. The germline V gene encodes CDR1 LGHNA and CDR2 YNFKEQ. This chain's CDR3 is CASRFTPGTGRNTEAFF. The CDR3 bases are TGTGCCAGCAGATTCACCCCTGGAACAGGGCGGAACACTGAAGCTTTCTTT.

The CDR3 DNA follows: TGCGCCAGCAGCCAAGAAGCCGGGACAGGGGCAGAGACCCAGTACTTC. Translating gives CASSQEAGTGAETQYF. The genes are TRBV4-3 and TRBJ2-5; 10 positions match TRBD1. This CDR3 is built from 16 residues. The V gene end was trimmed by 0 bases and the J gene end by 4 bases; junction bases not matched to a gene: 5. CDR1 and CDR2 (germline): LGHNA, YSLEER.

This rearrangement joins TRBV6-1 to TRBJ2-1; the D is unclear. Trimming stripped 7 bases from V and 10 bases from J, with 11 bases between. Germline V gene sequence: CDR1 MNHNS, CDR2 SASEGT. This CDR3 contains 11 residues. The DNA of the CDR3 is TGTGCCAGCAATCGAGTGGGGGAGCAGTTCTTC. Translating gives CASNRVGEQFF.

In this sample, this clonotype turned up once. The chain employs TRBV11-2 and TRBJ2-7; D ambiguous. Germline V gene data show CDR1 as SGHAT and CDR2 as FQNNGV. The CDR3 length is 10 residues. Trimming pared 1 base from V and 6 bases from J, leaving 1 base between. CDR3 DNA: TGTGCCAGCAGCTTAGGCGAGCAGTACTTC. Protein product: CASSLGEQYF.

This clonotype was seen at least ten times. V and J are TRBV6-1 and TRBJ2-7, with D unclear. The CDR3 extends over 11 amino acids. V shed 2 bases and J shed 5 bases, with 4 bases lying between them. Germline V gene sequence: CDR1 MNHNS, CDR2 SASEGT. CDR3 in DNA: TGTGCCAGCAGTGAATACCACGAGCAGTACTTC. It specifies CASSEYHEQYF.

This clonotype has a handful of counts. The chain carries TRBV11-2 and TRBJ1-2, with a tentative D call TRBD1 (5 bases). Germline values: CDR1 SGHAT, CDR2 FQNNGV. The V end lost 4 bases, the J end lost 3 bases, and 12 bases lay between the germline ends. The CDR3 extends over 14 amino acids. In DNA, the CDR3 is TGTGCCAGCAGCTCAGCTACAGGAGACTATGGCTACACCTTC. This codes for CASSSATGDYGYTF. The full variable domain, its missing parts supplied by reference TRBV11-2 and TRBJ1-2, is EAGVAQSPRYKIIEKRQSVAFWCNPISGHATLYWYQQILGQGPKLLIQFQNNGVVDDSQLPKDRFSAERLKGVDSTLKIQPAKLEDSAVYLCASSSATGDYGYTFGSGTRLTVV.

The sample holds a few counts of this clonotype. The chain has TRBV2 and TRBJ1-1; unclear D gene. This CDR3 spans 11 amino acids. The V gene's germline CDR1 is SNHLY and CDR2 FYNNEI. Trimming stripped 8 bases from V and 2 bases from J, with 6 bases between. The CDR3 nucleotides read TGTGCCAGCTTGGTAAACACTGAAGCTTTCTTT. Translating it yields CASLVNTEAFF.

The chain links TRBV28 to TRBJ2-1; D not resolved. The V end lost 3 bases, the J end lost 2 bases, and 8 bases lay between the germline ends. Per the germline V gene, CDR1 is MDHEN and CDR2 is SYDVKM. This CDR3 has 14 amino acids. The CDR3 coding sequence is TGTGCCAGCAGTTTTAGAGGAACCTACAATGAGCAGTTCTTC. Translating gives CASSFRGTYNEQFF.

This clonotype was counted between two and nine times. The rearrangement joins TRBV12-2 to TRBJ1-2; no DNA check was done on the table's D call, TRBD1. TRBV12-2 is classified as a pseudogene. The CDR3 covers 15 residues. CDR3 sequence: CASRSGRRWAYGYTF. DNA for the CDR3: TGTGCAAGTCGCTCGGGAAGAAGGTGGGCCTATGGCTACACCTTC.

This clonotype was picked up many times. This rearrangement joins TRBV29-1 to TRBJ1-4; 10 bases fit TRBD1. The CDR3 spans 13 residues. Germline V gene data show CDR1 as SQVTM and CDR2 as ANQGSEA. V was pared by 4 bases and J by 8 bases, with 4 bases of the junction left unmatched. The CDR3 region has the DNA TGCAGCGTTGGGGGACAGGGGCGAGAAAAACTGTTTTTT. Amino acid sequence: CSVGGQGREKLFF.

The V and J genes are TRBV10-3 and TRBJ2-7, with TRBD2 as a possible D gene (5 bases). This CDR3 is 15 amino acids long. V lost 2 bases and J lost 2, with 13 bases in between. Germline V gene lookup returns CDR1 ENHRY and CDR2 SYGVKD. Here the CDR3 reads CAISESQRLPYEQYF. CDR3 sequence (DNA): TGTGCCATCAGTGAGAGTCAGCGGCTCCCCTACGAGCAGTACTTC.

The CDR3 nucleotides read TGTGCCAGCAGTAGCGGGGGGGCATTGTATGAGCAGTTCTTC. Protein product: CASSSGGALYEQFF. The chain couples TRBV2 to TRBJ2-1, with 10 bases identical to TRBD2. The CDR3 is 14 amino acids. CDR1 is SNHLY and CDR2 is FYNNEI in the germline V gene. V dropped 5 bases and J dropped 8; count of bases not matched to a gene: 6.

The sample holds a few counts of this clonotype. This chain uses TRBV28 with TRBJ2-2; 11 nucleotides agree with TRBD1. V shed 1 base, J shed 5 bases, and the junction held 3 bases outside the gene matches. Germline V gene data show CDR1 as MDHEN and CDR2 as SYDVKM. The CDR3 is 16 residues long. The CDR3 DNA follows: TGTGCCAGCAGTTTATACGGGACAGGGGGAACCGGGGAGCTGTTTTTT. Its translation: CASSLYGTGGTGELFF. Filled out from reference TRBV28 and TRBJ2-2, the complete variable domain reads DVKVTQSSRYLVKRTGEKVFLECVQDMDHENMFWYRQDPGLGLRLIYFSYDVKMKEKGDIPEGYSVSREKKERFSLILESASTNQTSMYLCASSLYGTGGTGELFFGEGSRLTVL.

This chain joins TRBV6-1 and TRBJ2-1; D ambiguous. Germline V CDR1 and CDR2: MNHNS, SASEGT. This CDR3 is built from 15 residues. V lost 7 bases to trimming and J lost 4 bases, with 17 bases between them. The CDR3 DNA follows: TGTGCCAGCATCCAAGGGTCCCGGGTATACAATGAGCAGTTCTTC. Amino acid sequence: CASIQGSRVYNEQFF.

V is TRBV20-1 and J is TRBJ2-4, with D hard to call. Trimming removed 3 bases at V and 4 bases at J, with 19 bases between. The CDR3 loop spans 16 amino acids. Germline CDR1 is DFQATT and CDR2 is SNEGSKA (reference sequence). Written as DNA, the CDR3 is TGCAGTGCTAGCCCTCACTCCGGCCAATCAAAAAACATTCAGTACTTC. Protein sequence: CSASPHSGQSKNIQYF.

The rearrangement uses TRBV3-1 and TRBJ1-1; TRBD1 might be the D (5 bases). The V and J ends lost 4 bases and 5 bases respectively, with 14 bases between them. Germline CDR1 and CDR2: LGHDT and YNNKEL (reference sequence). The CDR3 spans 14 residues. The CDR3 loop is CASSLLRDSTEAFF. The DNA of the CDR3 is TGTGCCAGCAGCCTCCTCCGGGACTCAACTGAAGCTTTCTTT.

The chain employs TRBV28 and TRBJ2-2; D is undetermined. V was shortened by 4 bases and J by 1 base, with 10 bases between the two germline ends. The germline V gene has CDR1 MDHEN and CDR2 SYDVKM. There are 15 residues in the CDR3. The CDR3 loop reads CASSSDNRNTGELFF. DNA of the CDR3: TGTGCCAGCAGTTCAGATAACCGGAACACCGGGGAGCTGTTTTTT.

Ten or more counts support this clonotype. The J gene is TRBJ2-7, the V gene TRBV7-6; D is possibly TRBD1 or TRBD2 (5 bases each). This CDR3 is 14 amino acids long. Germline CDR1 reads SGHVS; CDR2 reads FNYEAQ. V was pared by 3 bases and J by 5 bases, with 14 bases between. The CDR3 sequence is CASSLLQGPDEQYF. CDR3 bases: TGTGCCAGCAGCTTGCTTCAGGGACCGGACGAGCAGTACTTC.

The genes are TRBV28 and TRBJ1-1; tentatively, D is TRBD1 (5 bases). Trimming shortened V by 8 bases and J by 0 bases, and 16 bases separated the two germline ends. Germline CDR1 MDHEN, CDR2 SYDVKM. The CDR3 totals 15 residues. Written as DNA, the CDR3 is TGTGCCAGCCTAAGACAGTCCCCCATGAACACTGAAGCTTTCTTT. Protein sequence: CASLRQSPMNTEAFF.

The sample holds a few counts of this clonotype. V and J are TRBV6-2 or TRBV6-3 and TRBJ2-1, with TRBD2 identical over 7 bases. The CDR3 consists of 17 residues. J was trimmed by 6 bases and V by 2 bases; bases with no gene match: 13. Germline CDR1 MNHEY, CDR2 SVGEGT. In DNA form, the CDR3 reads TGTGCCAGCAGTTACAACCTGGGAGGGACTCCTTTCAATGAGCAGTTCTTC. Protein sequence: CASSYNLGGTPFNEQFF.